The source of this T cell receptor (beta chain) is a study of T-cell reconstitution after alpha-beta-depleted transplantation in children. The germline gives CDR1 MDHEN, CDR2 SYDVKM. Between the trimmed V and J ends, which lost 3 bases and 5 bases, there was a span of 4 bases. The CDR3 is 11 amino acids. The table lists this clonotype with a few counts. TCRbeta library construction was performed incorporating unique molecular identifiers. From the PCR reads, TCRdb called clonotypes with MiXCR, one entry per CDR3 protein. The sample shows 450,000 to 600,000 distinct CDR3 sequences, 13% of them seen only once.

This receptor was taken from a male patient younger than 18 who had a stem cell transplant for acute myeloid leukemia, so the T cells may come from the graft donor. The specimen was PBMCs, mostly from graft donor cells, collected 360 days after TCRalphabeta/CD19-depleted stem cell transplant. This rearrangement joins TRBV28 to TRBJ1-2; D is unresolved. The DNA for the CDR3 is TGTGCCAGCAGTTTCCGGTATGGCTACACCTTC. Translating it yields CASSFRYGYTF.